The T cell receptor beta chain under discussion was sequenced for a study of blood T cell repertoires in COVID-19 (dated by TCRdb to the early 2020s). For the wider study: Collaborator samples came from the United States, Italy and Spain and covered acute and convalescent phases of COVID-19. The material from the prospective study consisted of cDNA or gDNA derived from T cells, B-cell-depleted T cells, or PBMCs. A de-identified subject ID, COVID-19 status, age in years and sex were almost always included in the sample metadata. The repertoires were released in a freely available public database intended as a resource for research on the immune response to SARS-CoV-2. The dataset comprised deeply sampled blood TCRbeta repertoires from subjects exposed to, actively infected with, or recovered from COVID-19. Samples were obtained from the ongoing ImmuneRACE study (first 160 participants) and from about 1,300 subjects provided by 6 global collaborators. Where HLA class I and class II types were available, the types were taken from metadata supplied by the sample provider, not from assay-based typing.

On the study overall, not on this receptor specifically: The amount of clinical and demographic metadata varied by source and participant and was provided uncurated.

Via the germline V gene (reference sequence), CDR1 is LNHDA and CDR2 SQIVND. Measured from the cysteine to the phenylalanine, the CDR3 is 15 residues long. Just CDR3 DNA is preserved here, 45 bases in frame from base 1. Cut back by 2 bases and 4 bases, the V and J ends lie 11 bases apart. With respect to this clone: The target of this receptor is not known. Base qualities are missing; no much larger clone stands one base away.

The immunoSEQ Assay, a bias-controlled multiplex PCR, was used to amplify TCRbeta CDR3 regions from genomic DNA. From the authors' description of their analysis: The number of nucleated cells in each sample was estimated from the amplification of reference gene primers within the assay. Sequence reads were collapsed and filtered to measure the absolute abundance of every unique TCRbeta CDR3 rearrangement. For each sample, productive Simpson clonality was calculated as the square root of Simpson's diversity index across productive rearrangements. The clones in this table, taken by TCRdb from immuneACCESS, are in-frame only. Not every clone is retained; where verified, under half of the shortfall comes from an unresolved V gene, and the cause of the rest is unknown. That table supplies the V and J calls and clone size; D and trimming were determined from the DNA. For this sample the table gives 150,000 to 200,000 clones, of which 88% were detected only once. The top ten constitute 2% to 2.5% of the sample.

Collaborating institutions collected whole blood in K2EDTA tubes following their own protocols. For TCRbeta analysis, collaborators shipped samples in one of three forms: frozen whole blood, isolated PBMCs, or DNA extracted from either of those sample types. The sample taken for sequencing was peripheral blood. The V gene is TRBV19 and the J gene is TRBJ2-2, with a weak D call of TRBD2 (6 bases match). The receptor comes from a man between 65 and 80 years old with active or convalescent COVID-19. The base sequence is TGTGCCAGTAGTATATGGGGGGTAAGCACCGGGGAGCTGTTTTTT. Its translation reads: CASSIWGVSTGELFF.